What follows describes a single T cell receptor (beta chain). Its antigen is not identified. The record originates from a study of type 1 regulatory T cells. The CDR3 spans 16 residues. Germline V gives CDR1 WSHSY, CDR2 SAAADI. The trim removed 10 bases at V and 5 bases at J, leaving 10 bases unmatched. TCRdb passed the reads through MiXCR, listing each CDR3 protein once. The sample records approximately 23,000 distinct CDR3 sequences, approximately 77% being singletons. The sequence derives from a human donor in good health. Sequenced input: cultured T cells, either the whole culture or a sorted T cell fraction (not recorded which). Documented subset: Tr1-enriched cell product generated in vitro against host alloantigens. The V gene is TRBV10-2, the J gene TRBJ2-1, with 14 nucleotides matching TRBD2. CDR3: CATEGLAGAYDNEQFF. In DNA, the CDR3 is TGCGCCACGGAGGGACTAGCGGGGGCCTACGACAATGAGCAGTTCTTC.